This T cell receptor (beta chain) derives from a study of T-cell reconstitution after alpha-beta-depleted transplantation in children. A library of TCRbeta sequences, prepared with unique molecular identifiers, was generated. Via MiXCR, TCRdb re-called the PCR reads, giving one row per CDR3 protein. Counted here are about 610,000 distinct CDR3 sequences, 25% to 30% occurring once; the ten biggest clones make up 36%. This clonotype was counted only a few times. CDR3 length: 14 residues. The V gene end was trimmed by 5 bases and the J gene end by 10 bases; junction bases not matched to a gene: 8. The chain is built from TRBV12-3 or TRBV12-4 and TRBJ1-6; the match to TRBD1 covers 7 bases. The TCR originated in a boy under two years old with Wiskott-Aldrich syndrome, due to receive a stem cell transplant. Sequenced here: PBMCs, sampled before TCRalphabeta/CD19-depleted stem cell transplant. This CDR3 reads CASSHRGVLSPLHF. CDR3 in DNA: TGTGCCAGCAGTCACAGGGGAGTCCTATCACCCCTCCACTTT.